This T cell receptor beta chain came from a study of shared clonotypes between healthy human individuals. Study details: There were three CD4 naive, three CD4 memory, two CD8 naive and one CD8 memory plates per donor. General study results and limits: Estimated richness values were generally larger in naive subsets than in memory subsets. It was the few donors that limited the genetic and exposure-history diversity represented. Clonotypes shared by all four sorted-subset donors had higher generation probabilities than non-shared clonotypes.

This clone was observed a single time. Its cognate antigen is unknown. Germline values: CDR1 MNHEY, CDR2 SMNVEV (reference sequence). V lost 5 bases and J lost 0, with 14 bases in between. The CDR3 is 16 residues long. Profiled with immunoSEQ multiplex PCR; TCRdb holds only in-frame clones, not every one. The sample consists of over 2 million clones, approximately 94% of them appearing once. Terminally differentiated effector memory CD45RA+ cells were excluded by CCR7 positive selection of CD45RO-negative cells. The sample comprised naive CD8+ T cells sorted from blood. The chain uses TRBV27 and TRBJ1-5, with TRBD1 as a possible D gene (5 bases). The receptor comes from a man aged 18 to 29 in good health. This CDR3 is CASSPTETYSNQPQHF. The CDR3, as DNA: TGTGCCAGCAGTCCGACAGAGACGTATAGCAATCAGCCCCAGCATTTT.